This TCR beta chain was captured by sequencing in a study of blood T cell repertoires in COVID-19. Overall study: Whether acute or convalescent, the COVID-19 samples came from the United States, Italy and Spain. Sample material is recorded as cDNA or gDNA derived from T cells, B-cell-depleted T cells, or PBMCs.

As processed by the authors: By means of reference gene primer amplification, nucleated cell counts were estimated. Repertoires were generated with immunoSEQ multiplex PCR, while TCRdb's copy carries only in-frame clones and drops some. That table gives V, J and clone size, and the DNA gave D and trimming. The table has 29,000 or so clones, under 85% seen once; the top ten hold 7.5% to 8%. Germline loops: CDR1 MNHEY, CDR2 SMNVEV (reference sequence). Trimming took 2 bases from V and 1 from J, leaving 8 bases between them. The CDR3 contains 14 residues. This sequence was found in a woman in her seventies with active or convalescent COVID-19. The V call is TRBV27, the J call TRBJ1-1; no firm D call. Material for sequencing was peripheral blood. In DNA, the CDR3 is TGTGCCAGCAGTTTACTGCGCGGGAACACTGAAGCTTTCTTT. The encoded protein is CASSLLRGNTEAFF.